This entry features one T cell receptor (beta chain) sequence. The antigen is undetermined. CDR1 and CDR2 (germline): SGHTA, FQGTGA. This CDR3 has 15 residues. With 6 bases clipped from V and 1 base from J, the junction kept 7 bases outside the gene matches. Clones were read by immunoSEQ multiplex PCR, and TCRdb kept only the in-frame ones, dropping some. The table has a few million clones, more than 80% seen once; the top ten hold 0.13% to 0.15%. The data were obtained in a study of shared clonotypes between healthy human individuals. Across the whole study: Three plates were used per donor for CD4 naive, three for CD4 memory, two for CD8 naive and one for CD8 memory.

Study-level results: Around 5% was the fraction of naive CD4 clonotypes found shared across four donors.

The sequence was obtained from a man between 18 and 35 years old in good health. The V and J genes are TRBV7-3 and TRBJ2-3; 7 bases map to TRBD1. The sequenced sample consisted of naive CD4+ T cells sorted from blood. Documented subset: CD45RA+ positively selected. The CDR3 is CASSYRGQGTDTQYF. The CDR3 DNA reads as TGTGCCAGCAGTTACCGAGGACAGGGCACAGATACGCAGTATTTT.